This entry concerns a single T cell receptor (beta chain). What it binds is unknown. Here immunoSEQ multiplex PCR was the method, and the copy in TCRdb shows in-frame clones only, minus some. This table has over 100,000 clones, around 95% appearing once. The sample originates from a study of siplizumab effects on memory and regulatory T cells. CDR1 ENHRY and CDR2 SYGVKD come from the germline V gene. V shed 3 bases, J shed 4 bases, and the junction held 6 bases outside the gene matches. The CDR3 is made up of 15 amino acids. General observations from the study: Proliferating siplizumab-culture Treg suppressive function went unconfirmed. Siplizumab caused a significant drop in alloreactive sequences traceable to unstimulated CD4+ memory cells. Naive T cell populations appeared to exhibit greater diversity than memory cells and appeared to be major alloresponse contributors.

The sample taken for sequencing was non-Treg CD4+ T cells sorted from blood. The source is a human donor in good health. The chain uses TRBV10-3 and TRBJ2-3; 8 bases align to TRBD2. The CDR3 DNA is TGTGCCATCAGTGAACGGGGGGGCCCCCCAGATACGCAGTATTTT. Protein sequence: CAISERGGPPDTQYF.